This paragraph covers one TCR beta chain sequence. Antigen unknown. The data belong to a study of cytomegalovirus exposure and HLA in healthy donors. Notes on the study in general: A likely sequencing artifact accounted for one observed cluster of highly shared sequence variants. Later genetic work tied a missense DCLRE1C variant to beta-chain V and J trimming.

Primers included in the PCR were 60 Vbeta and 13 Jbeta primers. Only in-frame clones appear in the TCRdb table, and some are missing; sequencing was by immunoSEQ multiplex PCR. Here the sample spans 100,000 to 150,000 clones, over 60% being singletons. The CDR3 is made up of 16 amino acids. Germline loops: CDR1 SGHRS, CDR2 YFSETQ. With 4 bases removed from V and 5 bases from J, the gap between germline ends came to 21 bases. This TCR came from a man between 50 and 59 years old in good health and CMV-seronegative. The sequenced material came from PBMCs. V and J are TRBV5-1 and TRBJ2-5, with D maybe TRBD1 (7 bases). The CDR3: CASSPRQGTEGETQYF. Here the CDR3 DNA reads TGCGCCAGCAGCCCTAGACAGGGAACGGAGGGCGAGACCCAGTACTTC.